The rows below give T cell receptor beta chains drawn from one sample of a study of blood T cell repertoires in COVID-19. Clones were read by immunoSEQ multiplex PCR, and TCRdb kept only the in-frame ones, dropping some. The data show 350,000 or so clones, around 90% seen once. Material: peripheral blood. These receptors came from a man aged 18 to 30 with active or convalescent COVID-19. The CDR3 runs from the conserved cysteine through the conserved F or W. The order of the fields is D gene, V gene, clone size, J gene, CDR3 protein, CDR3 DNA. D genes are given only for firm matches. Only part of the rows carry a size: once, few, many, or a class if the clone is expanded.

>.|TRBV27|.|TRBJ1-1
CASSLSEGVMAFF
TGTGCCAGCAGTTTATCAGAGGGTGTGATGGCTTTCTTT
>.|TRBV6-2/TRBV6-3|once|TRBJ1-1
CASSGSGDNTEAFF
TGTGCCAGCAGTGGCTCCGGAGATAACACTGAAGCTTTCTTT
>TRBD1|TRBV20-1|few|TRBJ2-2
CSATGTGELFF
TGCAGTGCGACAGGGACCGGGGAGCTGTTTTTT
>.|TRBV7-2|once|TRBJ1-1
CASSLRGGDGVEAFF
TGTGCCAGCAGCTTAAGGGGAGGGGACGGGGTCGAAGCTTTCTTT
>.|TRBV12-3/TRBV12-4|.|TRBJ2-1
CASSPENNEQFF
TGTGCCAGCAGTCCTGAGAACAATGAGCAGTTCTTC
>.|TRBV6-1|once|TRBJ2-2
CASSEGWGGRTGELFF
TGTGCCAGCAGTGAAGGATGGGGGGGGCGCACCGGGGAGCTGTTTTTT
>TRBD1|TRBV28|.|TRBJ1-6
CASRGTGGESPLHF
TGTGCCAGCAGGGGGACAGGGGGCGAATCACCCCTCCACTTT
>.|TRBV7-9|.|TRBJ1-1
CASSLALGGGLDTEAFF
TGTGCCAGCAGCTTAGCCCTAGGGGGTGGCCTGGACACTGAAGCTTTCTTT
>TRBD2|TRBV6-4|once|TRBJ2-1
CASSDSSSSGGLDNEQFF
TGTGCCAGCAGTGACTCGAGTAGTAGCGGGGGGCTCGACAATGAGCAGTTCTTC
>TRBD2|TRBV12-5|.|TRBJ2-3
CASGLASGDYLTDTQYF
TGTGCTAGTGGTTTGGCCTCTGGGGACTACCTCACAGATACGCAGTATTTT